This T cell receptor beta chain comes out of a study of OX40 agonist ivuxolimab in advanced cancers. Findings and limits, study-wide: On average, CD8+ T cells showed a greater number of expanded clones than CD4+.

Data came from immunoSEQ multiplex PCR; TCRdb stores just in-frame clones and leaves some out. Of tens of thousands of clones detected, about 86% appear once; the ten largest clones hold less than 35%. Details on this clone: As yet, its antigen is unknown.

From germline, CDR1 is WNHNN and CDR2 SYGVQD (reference sequence). The CDR3 is 19 residues long. With V trimmed by 3 bases and J by 3 bases, 14 bases remained unmatched. V is TRBV10-1 and J is TRBJ2-3, with 11 bases matching TRBD2. The starting material was CD4+ or CD8+ T cells sorted from blood, obtained in a trial of the OX40 agonist ivuxolimab. The clonotype was recovered from an adult with an advanced solid tumor such as melanoma, head and neck, liver or kidney cancer. The CDR3 bases are TGCGCCAGCAGTGATATAGCGGGGGGGCCATTCAGCCTTACAGATACGCAGTATTTT. Amino acids: CASSDIAGGPFSLTDTQYF.